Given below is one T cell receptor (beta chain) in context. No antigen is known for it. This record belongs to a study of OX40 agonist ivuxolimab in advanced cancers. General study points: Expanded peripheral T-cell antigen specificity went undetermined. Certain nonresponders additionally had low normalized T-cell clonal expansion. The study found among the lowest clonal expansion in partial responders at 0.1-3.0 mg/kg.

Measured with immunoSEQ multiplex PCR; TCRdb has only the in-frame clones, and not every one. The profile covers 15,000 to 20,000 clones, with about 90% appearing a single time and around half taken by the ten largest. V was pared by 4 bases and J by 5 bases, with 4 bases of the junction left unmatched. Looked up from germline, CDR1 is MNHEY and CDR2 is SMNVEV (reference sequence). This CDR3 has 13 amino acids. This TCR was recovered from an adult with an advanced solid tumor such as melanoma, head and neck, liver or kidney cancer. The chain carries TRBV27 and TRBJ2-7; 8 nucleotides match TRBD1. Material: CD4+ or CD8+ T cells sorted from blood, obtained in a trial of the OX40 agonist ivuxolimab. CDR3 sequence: CASSSQGADEQYF. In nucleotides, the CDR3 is TGTGCCAGCAGTTCCCAGGGGGCCGACGAGCAGTACTTC.